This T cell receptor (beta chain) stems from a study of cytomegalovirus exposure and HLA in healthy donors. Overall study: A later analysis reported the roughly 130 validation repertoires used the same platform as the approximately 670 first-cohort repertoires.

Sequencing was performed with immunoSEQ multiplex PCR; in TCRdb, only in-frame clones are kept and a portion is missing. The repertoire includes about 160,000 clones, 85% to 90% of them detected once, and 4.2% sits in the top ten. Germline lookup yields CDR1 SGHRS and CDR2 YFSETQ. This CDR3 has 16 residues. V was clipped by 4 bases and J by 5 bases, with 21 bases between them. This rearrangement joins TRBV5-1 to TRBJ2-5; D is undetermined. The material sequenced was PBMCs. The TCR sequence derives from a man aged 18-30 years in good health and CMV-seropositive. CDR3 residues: CASSPGSGGLRETQYF. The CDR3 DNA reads TGCGCCAGCAGCCCAGGAAGTGGTGGTCTTCGGGAGACCCAGTACTTC.